These 26 T cell receptor beta chains share one sample of origin, sequenced in a study of T cell responses to AZD1222 COVID-19 vaccine. Only in-frame clones appear in the TCRdb table, and some are missing; sequencing was by immunoSEQ multiplex PCR. This repertoire shows some 150,000 clones, approximately 89% found once; its top ten account for around 5%. The source material was peripheral blood, sampled on day 0 of AZD1222 vaccination. These receptors all come from an adult in good health.

This rearrangement joins TRBV6-5 to TRBJ1-2; TRBD1 matches 7 bases. The germline CDR1 and CDR2 sequences are MNHEY and SVGAGI. V lost 2 bases to trimming and J lost 8 bases; unmatched junction nucleotides: 11. CDR3 length equals 15 residues. DNA of the CDR3: TGTGCCAGCAGTTACACGCTCCAGGGGGTAGGAGGCTACACCTTC. It codes for CASSYTLQGVGGYTF.

This chain connects TRBV5-1 to TRBJ2-3; TRBD1 matches at 8 bases. This CDR3 region has 16 residues. In germline, CDR1 is SGHRS, CDR2 YFSETQ. The V and J ends lost 4 bases and 6 bases, in that order; junction bases with no gene match: 13. CDR3 DNA sequence: TGCGCCAGCAGCCGTAAAACAGGGGGTTCATGGGATACGCAGTATTTT. Translation: CASSRKTGGSWDTQYF. The whole variable domain, remainder taken from reference TRBV5-1 and TRBJ2-3, is KAGVTQTPRYLIKTRGQQVTLSCSPISGHRSVSWYQQTPGQGLQFLFEYFSETQRNKGNFPGRFSGRQFSNSRSEMNVSTLELGDSALYLCASSRKTGGSWDTQYFGPGTRLTVL.

J is TRBJ2-3 and V is TRBV3-1 (or the pseudogene TRBV3-2); TRBD1 might be the D (6 bases). Germline V CDR1 and CDR2: LGHDT, YNNKEL (reference sequence). Trimming cost V 4 bases and J 7 bases, with 15 bases left between them. The CDR3 is 14 amino acids. CDR3 bases: TGTGCCAGCAGCCCTGGACAGTCCCCTAATACGCAGTATTTT. Amino acids: CASSPGQSPNTQYF.

This clone was recorded a few times. The rearrangement joins TRBV29-1 to TRBJ2-3; no clear D gene. The CDR3 is 15 amino acids. Trimming removed 6 bases from V and 2 bases from J, with 18 bases in between. CDR1 SQVTM and CDR2 ANQGSEA come from the germline V gene. The CDR3 nucleotides are TGCAGCGTCCCAAGTGTGGGCCAGAACACAGATACGCAGTATTTT. Amino acids: CSVPSVGQNTDTQYF.

V and J are TRBV5-1 and TRBJ1-4, with 7 positions matching TRBD1. This CDR3 is built from 14 residues. Germline CDR1 SGHRS, CDR2 YFSETQ. V gave up 4 bases and J gave up 6 bases; unmatched junction bases: 6. The chain's CDR3 is CASSPPGGDEKLFF. The CDR3 nucleotides are TGCGCCAGCAGCCCCCCAGGGGGTGATGAAAAACTGTTTTTT. The full variable domain, its missing parts supplied by reference TRBV5-1 and TRBJ1-4, is KAGVTQTPRYLIKTRGQQVTLSCSPISGHRSVSWYQQTPGQGLQFLFEYFSETQRNKGNFPGRFSGRQFSNSRSEMNVSTLELGDSALYLCASSPPGGDEKLFFGSGTQLSVL.

The rearrangement uses TRBV2 and TRBJ2-7; 14 bases map to TRBD2. V lost 4 bases, J lost 4 bases, and 3 bases stayed unmatched. In germline, CDR1 is SNHLY, CDR2 FYNNEI. The CDR3 is made up of 15 amino acids. CDR3 protein: CASSGGTSGSYEQYF. The DNA for the CDR3 is TGTGCCAGCAGTGGAGGGACTAGCGGGAGTTACGAGCAGTACTTC.

The rearrangement links TRBV28 to TRBJ2-7, with a tentative D call TRBD1 (6 bases). The CDR3 covers 14 residues. Germline loops: CDR1 MDHEN, CDR2 SYDVKM. V was clipped by 7 bases and J by 5 bases, with 18 bases between them. CDR3 DNA: TGTGCCAGCACCGGGCGTAGGGGGATTCACGAGCAGTACTTC. This gives the protein CASTGRRGIHEQYF. Based on the CDR3 plus reference TRBV28 and TRBJ2-7, the full variable domain is DVKVTQSSRYLVKRTGEKVFLECVQDMDHENMFWYRQDPGLGLRLIYFSYDVKMKEKGDIPEGYSVSREKKERFSLILESASTNQTSMYLCASTGRRGIHEQYFGPGTRLTVT.

This chain links TRBV6-2 or TRBV6-3 with TRBJ1-5, with TRBD1 identical over 9 bases. The V and J ends lost 0 bases and 7 bases, in that order; junction bases with no gene match: 10. CDR3 length: 17 residues. Germline-derived CDR1 and CDR2 are MNHEY and SVGEGT. DNA of the CDR3: TGTGCCAGCAGTTACTCCCCGGGACAGGGAAGTTGGCAGCCCCAGCATTTT. Its protein product is CASSYSPGQGSWQPQHF.

This chain uses TRBV2 with TRBJ2-3; 9 bases align to TRBD2. J lost 3 bases, V lost 7 bases, and 11 bases had no gene match. The CDR3 covers 16 residues. Germline V gives CDR1 SNHLY, CDR2 FYNNEI. The CDR3 DNA sequence: TGTGCCAGCATCAGCGAGCGGGAGGTGGTTACAGATACGCAGTATTTT. Translated: CASISEREVVTDTQYF.

The chain couples TRBV6-5 to TRBJ2-1; D is perhaps TRBD1 (6 bases). The germline V and J ends were trimmed by 6 bases and 2 bases, with 14 bases remaining between them. The CDR3 contains 15 residues. Germline V lookup: CDR1 MNHEY, CDR2 SVGAGI. The DNA of the CDR3 is TGTGCCAGCAGGGTTACAGGGATCACCTACAATGAGCAGTTCTTC. This sequence encodes CASRVTGITYNEQFF.

The CDR3 spells CASSLGGYTDTQYF. The DNA of the CDR3 is TGTGCCAGCAGCTTAGGGGGCTACACAGATACGCAGTATTTT. The chain carries TRBV7-2 and TRBJ2-3, with D perhaps TRBD1 (5 bases). The CDR3 runs 14 residues. The germline CDR1 and CDR2 sequences are SGHTA and FQGNSA. Deletions cut 1 base from V and 2 bases from J, with 7 bases between.

This chain uses TRBV28 with TRBJ1-5; TRBD1 agrees at 7 bases. V gave up 5 bases and J gave up 3 bases; unmatched junction bases: 10. The CDR3 length is 16 residues. CDR1 MDHEN and CDR2 SYDVKM come from the germline V gene. CDR3 in DNA: TGTGCCAGCAGTCCTAACCCGGACAGGAACAATCAGCCCCAGCATTTT. This gives the protein CASSPNPDRNNQPQHF.

The genes are TRBV19 and TRBJ2-3; D uncertain. Germline lookup yields CDR1 LNHDA and CDR2 SQIVND (reference sequence). This CDR3 is 14 amino acids long. Deletions cut 1 base from V and 0 bases from J, with 5 bases between. This CDR3 is CASSIGISTDTQYF. CDR3 sequence (DNA): TGTGCCAGTAGTATAGGGATTAGCACAGATACGCAGTATTTT.

The chain couples TRBV6-4 to TRBJ1-6; no firm D call. The V gene's germline CDR1 is MRHNA and CDR2 SNTAGT. Trimming stripped 0 bases from V and 4 bases from J, with 7 bases between. The length of the CDR3 is 15 residues. CDR3 region: CASSDSRRYNSPLHF. CDR3 nucleotides: TGTGCCAGCAGTGACTCGCGGAGGTATAATTCACCCCTCCACTTT.

The CDR3, as DNA: TGCGCCAGCAGCCCAGGACGGAGCCAAGAGACCCAGTACTTC. Its protein product is CASSPGRSQETQYF. The chain links TRBV5-1 to TRBJ2-5; no definite D call. Germline V gene data show CDR1 as SGHRS and CDR2 as YFSETQ. The length of the CDR3 is 14 residues. The ends were cut back, 4 bases at V and 1 base at J, with 11 bases in the middle.

The chain employs TRBV9 and TRBJ2-1; 10 positions agree with TRBD2. The CDR3 covers 17 residues. J was trimmed by 4 bases and V by 0 bases; bases with no gene match: 7. Germline CDR1 is SGDLS and CDR2 is YYNGEE. CDR3 sequence: CASSVAGASGSYNEQFF. As DNA, the CDR3 is TGTGCCAGCAGCGTAGCTGGGGCTAGCGGGAGTTACAATGAGCAGTTCTTC.

The gene calls are TRBV27 and TRBJ2-6; 9 nucleotides match TRBD1. CDR3 length: 17 residues. Germline CDR1 is MNHEY and CDR2 is SMNVEV (reference sequence). J was trimmed by 2 bases and V by 6 bases; bases with no gene match: 8. The CDR3 bases are TGTGCCAGCAGAACAGGGGGCCCTGCCCCTGGGGCCAACGTCCTGACTTTC. Encoded protein: CASRTGGPAPGANVLTF. The whole variable domain, remainder taken from reference TRBV27 and TRBJ2-6, is EAQVTQNPRYLITVTGKKLTVTCSQNMNHEYMSWYRQDPGLGLRQIYYSMNVEVTDKGDVPEGYKVSRKEKRNFPLILESPSPNQTSLYFCASRTGGPAPGANVLTFGAGSRLTVL.

The V call is TRBV5-4, the J call TRBJ1-4, with 9 bases that match TRBD1. CDR1 is SGHNT and CDR2 is YYREEE in the germline V gene (reference sequence). This CDR3 contains 14 residues. The V and J ends lost 4 bases and 7 bases, in that order; junction bases with no gene match: 5. The CDR3 nucleotides read TGTGCCAGCAGCCAAGACAGGGGGAGTGAAAAACTGTTTTTT. Translating it yields CASSQDRGSEKLFF.

The chain is built from TRBV5-1 and TRBJ2-2; D possibly corresponds to TRBD2 (5 bases). This CDR3 region has 14 residues. Per germline, CDR1 SGHRS and CDR2 YFSETQ. V lost 0 bases and J lost 6, with 9 bases in between. CDR3 loop: CASSLDSVPGELFF. The CDR3 DNA reads TGCGCCAGCAGCTTGGATAGCGTTCCCGGGGAGCTGTTTTTT.

The chain recombines TRBV19 with TRBJ2-7, with 10 bases matching TRBD2. This CDR3 is 16 amino acids long. Germline values: CDR1 LNHDA, CDR2 SQIVND (reference sequence). V lost 4 bases and J lost 4; bases outside the gene matches: 10. This CDR3 is CASSRGARTSGYEQYF. For the CDR3, the DNA is TGTGCCAGTAGTAGAGGGGCAAGGACTAGCGGATACGAGCAGTACTTC. Complete variable domain (other parts from reference TRBV19 and TRBJ2-7): DGGITQSPKYLFRKEGQNVTLSCEQNLNHDAMYWYRQDPGQGLRLIYYSQIVNDFQKGDIAEGYSVSREKKESFPLTVTSAQKNPTAFYLCASSRGARTSGYEQYFGPGTRLTVT.

The chain combines TRBV28 with TRBJ1-3; D gene unclear. V was clipped by 3 bases and J by 3 bases, with 6 bases between them. CDR1 MDHEN and CDR2 SYDVKM come from the germline V gene. The CDR3 is 13 residues long. This CDR3 is CASSFRNGNTIYF. CDR3 DNA: TGTGCCAGCAGTTTTCGGAATGGAAACACCATATATTTT.

The V call is TRBV23-1, the J call TRBJ1-1; 7 positions match TRBD1. TRBV23-1 is recorded as an ORF, its role being uncertain. This CDR3 has 18 residues. Unmatched junction bases numbered 13, after V lost 1 base and J lost 2 bases. The CDR3: CASSQLPIYRDSNTEAFF. DNA for the CDR3: TGCGCCAGCAGTCAATTACCTATTTACCGGGACAGCAACACTGAAGCTTTCTTT.

The V call is TRBV3-1 (or the pseudogene TRBV3-2), the J call TRBJ2-2; either TRBD1 or TRBD2 may supply D (5 bases each). CDR3 length equals 13 residues. Trimming pared 4 bases from V and 3 bases from J, leaving 6 bases between. The germline V gene encodes CDR1 LGHDT and CDR2 YNNKEL (reference sequence). This chain's CDR3 is CASSPGHTGELFF. Written as DNA, the CDR3 is TGTGCCAGCAGCCCGGGGCACACCGGGGAGCTGTTTTTT.

The rearrangement links TRBV5-4 to TRBJ1-3; TRBD1 is a possible D gene (5 bases). This CDR3 contains 13 residues. V lost 0 bases and J lost 4, with 5 bases in between. Germline-derived CDR1 and CDR2 are SGHNT and YYREEE (reference sequence). The CDR3 loop reads CASSLAGGNTIYF. CDR3 in DNA: TGTGCCAGCAGCTTGGCAGGGGGAAACACCATATATTTT.

The rearrangement links TRBV7-2 to TRBJ2-4, with 10 bases fitting TRBD2. Germline V gene data show CDR1 as SGHTA and CDR2 as FQGNSA. V gave up 5 bases and J gave up 7 bases; unmatched junction bases: 11. The CDR3 length is 16 residues. The CDR3 region is CASSNSGRTGGNIQYF. As DNA, the CDR3 is TGTGCCAGCAGCAATAGCGGGAGGACGGGGGGGAACATTCAGTACTTC.

The chain carries TRBV6-1 and TRBJ2-5, with D perhaps given as TRBD1 or TRBD2 (6 bases each). CDR3 size: 15 residues. Germline CDR1 MNHNS, CDR2 SASEGT. V gave up 3 bases and J gave up 3 bases, with 14 bases separating them. The CDR3 here is CASSDIPGGEETQYF. CDR3 bases: TGTGCCAGCAGTGACATCCCCGGGGGCGAAGAGACCCAGTACTTC.